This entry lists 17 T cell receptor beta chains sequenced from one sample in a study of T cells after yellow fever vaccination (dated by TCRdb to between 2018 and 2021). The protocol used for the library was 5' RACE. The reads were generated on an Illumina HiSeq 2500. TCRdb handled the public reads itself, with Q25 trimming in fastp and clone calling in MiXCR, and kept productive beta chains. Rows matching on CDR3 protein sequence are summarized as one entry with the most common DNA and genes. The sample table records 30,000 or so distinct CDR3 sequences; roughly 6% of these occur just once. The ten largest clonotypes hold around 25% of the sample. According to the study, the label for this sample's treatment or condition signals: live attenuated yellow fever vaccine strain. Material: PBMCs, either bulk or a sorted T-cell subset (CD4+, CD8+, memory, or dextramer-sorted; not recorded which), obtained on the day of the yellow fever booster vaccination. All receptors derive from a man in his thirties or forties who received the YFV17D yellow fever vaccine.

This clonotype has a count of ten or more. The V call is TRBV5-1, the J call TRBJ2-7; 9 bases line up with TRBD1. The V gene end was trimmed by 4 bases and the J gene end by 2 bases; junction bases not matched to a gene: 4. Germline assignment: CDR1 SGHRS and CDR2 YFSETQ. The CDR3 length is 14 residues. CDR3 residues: CASSPQGAPYEQYF. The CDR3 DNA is TGCGCCAGCAGCCCACAGGGGGCCCCCTACGAGCAGTACTTC.

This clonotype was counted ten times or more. CDR3 DNA: TGTGCCAGCAGCCCTAGTCCGTTAACGGAGGACACTGAAGCTTTCTTT. Protein product: CASSPSPLTEDTEAFF. This chain joins TRBV9 and TRBJ1-1; D is uncertain. Germline assignment: CDR1 SGDLS and CDR2 YYNGEE. This CDR3 comprises 16 residues. V lost 4 bases, J lost 3 bases, and 19 bases lay in between.

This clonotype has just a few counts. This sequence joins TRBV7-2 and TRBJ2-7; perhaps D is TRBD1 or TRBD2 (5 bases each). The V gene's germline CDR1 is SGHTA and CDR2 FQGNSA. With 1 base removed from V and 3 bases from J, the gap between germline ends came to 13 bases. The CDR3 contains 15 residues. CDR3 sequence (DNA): TGTGCCAGCAGCTTAGGGGACGGAGGACTCTACGAGCAGTACTTC. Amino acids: CASSLGDGGLYEQYF.

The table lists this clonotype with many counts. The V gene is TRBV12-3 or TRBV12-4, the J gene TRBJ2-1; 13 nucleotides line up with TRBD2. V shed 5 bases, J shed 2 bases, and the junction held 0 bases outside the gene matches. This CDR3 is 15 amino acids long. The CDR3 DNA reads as TGTGCCAGCAGTGGGACTAGCGGGGCCTACAATGAGCAGTTCTTC. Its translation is CASSGTSGAYNEQFF.

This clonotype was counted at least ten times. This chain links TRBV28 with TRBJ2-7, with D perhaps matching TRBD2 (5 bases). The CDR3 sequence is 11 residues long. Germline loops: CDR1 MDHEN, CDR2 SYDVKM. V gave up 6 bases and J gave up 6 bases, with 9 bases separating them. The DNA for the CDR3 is TGTGCCAGCAGCGTAGGGAGCGAGCAGTACTTC. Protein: CASSVGSEQYF.

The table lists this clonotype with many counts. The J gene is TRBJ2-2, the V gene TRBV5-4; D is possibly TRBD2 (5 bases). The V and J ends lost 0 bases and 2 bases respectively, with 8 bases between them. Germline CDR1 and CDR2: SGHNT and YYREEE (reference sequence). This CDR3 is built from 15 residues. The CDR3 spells CASSLGRTNTGELFF. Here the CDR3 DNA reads TGTGCCAGCAGCTTGGGGAGGACCAACACCGGGGAGCTGTTTTTT.

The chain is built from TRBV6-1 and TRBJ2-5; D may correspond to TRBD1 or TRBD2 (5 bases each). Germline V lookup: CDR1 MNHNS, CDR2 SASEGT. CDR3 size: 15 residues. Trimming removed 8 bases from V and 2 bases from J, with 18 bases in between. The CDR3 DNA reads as TGTGCCAGCCGCCACGCCGGGGCCGATCAAGAGACCCAGTACTTC. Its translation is CASRHAGADQETQYF.

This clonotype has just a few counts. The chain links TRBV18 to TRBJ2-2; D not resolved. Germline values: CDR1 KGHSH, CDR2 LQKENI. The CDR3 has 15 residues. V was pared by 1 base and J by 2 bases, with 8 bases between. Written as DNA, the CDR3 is TGTGCCAGCTCACCACAAGGGCCCAACACCGGGGAGCTGTTTTTT. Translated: CASSPQGPNTGELFF.

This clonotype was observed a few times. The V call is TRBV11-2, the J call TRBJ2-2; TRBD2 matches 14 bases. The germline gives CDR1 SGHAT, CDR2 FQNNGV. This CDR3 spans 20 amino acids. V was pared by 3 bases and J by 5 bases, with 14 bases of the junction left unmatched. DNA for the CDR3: TGTGCCAGCAGCTTGATGGATCCGGGACTAGCGGGAGTAGGGACCGGGGAGCTGTTTTTT. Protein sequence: CASSLMDPGLAGVGTGELFF.

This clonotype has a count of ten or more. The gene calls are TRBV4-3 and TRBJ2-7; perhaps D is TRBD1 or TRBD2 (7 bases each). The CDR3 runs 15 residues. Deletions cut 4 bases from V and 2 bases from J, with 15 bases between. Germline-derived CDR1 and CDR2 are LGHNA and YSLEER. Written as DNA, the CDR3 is TGCGCCAGCAGCCCGCAACCAGGGGGGGCCTACGAGCAGTACTTC. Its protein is CASSPQPGGAYEQYF.

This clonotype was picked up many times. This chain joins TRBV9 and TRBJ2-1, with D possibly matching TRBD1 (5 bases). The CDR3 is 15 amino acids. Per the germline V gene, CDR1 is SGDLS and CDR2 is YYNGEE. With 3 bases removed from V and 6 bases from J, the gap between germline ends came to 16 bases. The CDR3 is CASSDPQDIRNEQFF. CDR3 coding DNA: TGTGCCAGCAGCGACCCTCAGGACATCCGCAATGAGCAGTTCTTC.

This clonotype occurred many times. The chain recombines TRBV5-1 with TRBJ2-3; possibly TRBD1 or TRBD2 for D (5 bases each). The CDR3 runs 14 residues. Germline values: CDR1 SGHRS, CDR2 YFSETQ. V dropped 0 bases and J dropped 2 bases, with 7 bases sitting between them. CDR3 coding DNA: TGCGCCAGCAGCTTGGGGGACGACACAGATACGCAGTATTTT. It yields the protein CASSLGDDTDTQYF.

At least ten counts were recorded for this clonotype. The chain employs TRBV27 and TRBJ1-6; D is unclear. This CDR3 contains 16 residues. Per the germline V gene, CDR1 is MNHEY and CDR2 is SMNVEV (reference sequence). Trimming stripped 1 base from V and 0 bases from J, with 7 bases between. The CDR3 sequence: CASSLYSSSYNSPLHF. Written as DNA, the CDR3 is TGTGCCAGCAGTTTATATTCCAGCTCCTATAATTCACCCCTCCACTTT.

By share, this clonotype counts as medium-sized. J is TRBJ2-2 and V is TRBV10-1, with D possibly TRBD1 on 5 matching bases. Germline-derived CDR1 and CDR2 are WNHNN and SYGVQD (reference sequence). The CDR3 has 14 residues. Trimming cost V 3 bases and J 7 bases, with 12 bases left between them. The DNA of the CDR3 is TGCGCCAGCAGTGATGTGGGGCGCGGCGGGGAGCTGTTTTTT. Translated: CASSDVGRGGELFF.

CDR3 in amino acids: CSGGRARGFEAFF. For the CDR3, the DNA is TGCAGCGGGGGCCGGGCTCGGGGCTTTGAAGCTTTCTTT. This chain connects TRBV20-1 to TRBJ1-1, with a tentative D call TRBD1 (6 bases). Germline CDR1 DFQATT, CDR2 SNEGSKA (reference sequence). There are 13 residues in the CDR3.

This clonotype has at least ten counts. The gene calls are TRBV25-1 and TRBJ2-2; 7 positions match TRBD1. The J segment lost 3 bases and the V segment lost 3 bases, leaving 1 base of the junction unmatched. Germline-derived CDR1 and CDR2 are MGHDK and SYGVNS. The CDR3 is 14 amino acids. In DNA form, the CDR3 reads TGTGCCAGCAGTGATGACAGGGACACCGGGGAGCTGTTTTTT. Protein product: CASSDDRDTGELFF. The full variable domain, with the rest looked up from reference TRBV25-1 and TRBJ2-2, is EADIYQTPRYLVIGTGKKITLECSQTMGHDKMYWYQQDPGMELHLIHYSYGVNSTEKGDLSSESTVSRIRTEHFPLTLESARPSHTSQYLCASSDDRDTGELFFGEGSRLTVL.

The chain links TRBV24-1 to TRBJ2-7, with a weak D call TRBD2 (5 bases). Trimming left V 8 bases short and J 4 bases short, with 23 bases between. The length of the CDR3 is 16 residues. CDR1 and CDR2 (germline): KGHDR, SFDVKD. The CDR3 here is CATTGPTEPRAYEQYF. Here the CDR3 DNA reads TGTGCCACCACTGGACCGACTGAGCCGAGGGCTTACGAGCAGTACTTC.